A single sample is the source of the 18 T cell receptor beta chains below, sequenced in a study of tumor-infiltrating lymphocytes in primary liver carcinoma. Unsorted whole blood yielded blood RNA, and germline DNA was extracted as well. A primer matching the constant region was used to make TCR beta cDNA from approximately 0.45 ug of total RNA. Slightly modified ARM-PCR served as the procedure for the TCR beta libraries. These libraries came from three rounds of nested multiplex PCR. PCR rounds one and two used TRBV1-TRBV30 forward primers with a C-beta reverse primer for around 11 cycles each. TCRdb analysed the multiplex PCR reads with MiXCR anew, one entry per CDR3 protein. This table has about 180,000 distinct CDR3 sequences, 60% appearing once. Material for sequencing was peripheral blood. All receptors come from a man between 40 and 49 years old with primary liver carcinoma and hepatitis B virus infection.

The chain carries TRBV5-6 and TRBJ2-3; no definite D call. The V gene's germline CDR1 is SGHDT and CDR2 YYEEEE. This CDR3 spans 15 amino acids. Trimming removed 2 bases from V and 2 bases from J, with 12 bases in between. The CDR3 sequence is CASSFSQINTDTQYF. Written as DNA, the CDR3 is TGTGCCAGCAGCTTTTCTCAGATTAACACAGATACGCAGTATTTT.

This clonotype occurred a few times. The CDR3: CASSDQGARDIQYF. The CDR3 DNA follows: TGTGCCAGCAGTGACCAGGGGGCGAGGGACATTCAGTACTTC. The chain has TRBV6-1 and TRBJ2-4, with 8 nucleotides matching TRBD1. V trimming: 3 bases; J trimming: 8 bases; junction bases outside the gene matches: 6. The CDR3 runs 14 residues. Germline V CDR1 and CDR2: MNHNS, SASEGT.

Notes on this clonotype: A read error may be the cause here, since a much bigger clone is one base away. V gene TRBV10-1 combines with J gene TRBJ2-2; D call uncertain. The CDR3 consists of 12 residues. CDR1 and CDR2 (germline): WNHNN, SYGVQD (reference sequence). CDR3 sequence reads: CASRTNNGELFF. Written as DNA, the CDR3 is TGCGCCAGCCGTACGAACAACGGGGAGCTGTTTTTT.

J is TRBJ2-7 and V is TRBV4-2, with 15 positions matching TRBD2. V gave up 6 bases and J gave up 0 bases; unmatched junction bases: 3. Germline-derived CDR1 and CDR2 are LGHNA and YNFKEQ. CDR3 length equals 16 residues. CDR3 protein: CASRGLAGGSSYEQYF. The CDR3 bases are TGTGCCAGCAGAGGACTAGCGGGAGGGTCCTCCTACGAGCAGTACTTC.

Concerning this clonotype itself: One end of the junction fails to match germline, which may point to a read error. V is TRBV11-3 and J is TRBJ2-1; no clear D gene. Germline V lookup: CDR1 SGHNT, CDR2 YENEEA. There are 13 residues in the CDR3. Here the CDR3 reads CASSHTDYNEKFF. CDR3 nucleotide sequence: TGTGCCAGCAGCCATACAGATTACAATGAGAAGTTCTTC. Full variable domain (missing parts from reference TRBV11-3 and TRBJ2-1): EAGVVQSPRYKIIEKKQPVAFWCNPISGHNTLYWYLQNLGQGPELLIRYENEEAVDDSQLPKDRFSAERLKGVDSTLKIQPAELGDSAVYLCASSHTDYNEKFFGPGTRLTVL.

This clonotype occurred many times. The rearrangement uses TRBV11-2 and TRBJ2-3, with D perhaps matching TRBD2 (7 bases). V was shortened by 5 bases and J by 3 bases, with 27 bases between the two germline ends. The CDR3 is 19 amino acids. Germline CDR1 is SGHAT and CDR2 is FQNNGV. This CDR3 is CASSPGAGARGGRTDTQYF. CDR3 in DNA: TGTGCCAGCAGCCCCGGGGCGGGGGCCCGGGGCGGGAGAACAGATACGCAGTATTTT.

This clonotype was detected only a few times. A much larger clone is a single base away; this may be a read error. The chain has TRBV4-1 and TRBJ2-3; no definite D call. The CDR3 is 13 residues long. Germline CDR1 MGHRA, CDR2 YSYEKL. CDR3 residues: CASSQEYGDMQYF. CDR3 in DNA: TGCGCCAGCAGCCAAGAATACGGAGATATGCAGTATTTT.

The rearrangement uses TRBV28 and TRBJ2-3; D is uncertain. V was clipped by 2 bases and J by 1 base, with 4 bases between them. This CDR3 comprises 13 residues. Germline CDR1 and CDR2: MDHEN and SYDVKM. The CDR3, as DNA: TGTGCCAGCAGTTTACGTGGCACAGATACGCAGTATTTT. Protein product: CASSLRGTDTQYF.

V gene TRBV5-1 combines with J gene TRBJ1-2; 8 bases are shared with TRBD1. Germline V gene data show CDR1 as SGHRS and CDR2 as YFSETQ. Unmatched junction bases numbered 6, after V lost 2 bases and J lost 0 bases. This CDR3 is 16 amino acids long. CDR3 coding DNA: TGCGCCAGCAGCTTTGGGGACAGGTCTTCTAACTATGGCTACACCTTC. The encoded protein is CASSFGDRSSNYGYTF.

J is TRBJ1-5 and V is TRBV11-3; 7 bases are a match to TRBD1. The CDR3 is 20 residues long. In germline, CDR1 is SGHNT, CDR2 YENEEA. Here the CDR3 reads CARSQARVDRVLCYNQPQHF. The CDR3 nucleotides read TGTGCTCGCAGCCAGGCCCGAGTAGACAGGGTGTTATGCTATAATCAGCCCCAGCATTTT.

This clonotype was observed a handful of times. The chain joins TRBV29-1 to TRBJ2-7; D not certain. Trimming cost V 0 bases and J 1 base, with 16 bases left between them. Germline lookup yields CDR1 SQVTM and CDR2 ANQGSEA. The CDR3 is 16 amino acids. The CDR3 DNA is TGCAGCGTTGAAGATCAAGAGGCCACCCCTTCCTACGAGCAGTACTTC. Its translation is CSVEDQEATPSYEQYF.

A note on this clonotype: Germline is not matched at one junction end, which may reflect a read error. The chain couples TRBV12-3 or TRBV12-4 to TRBJ2-1; unclear D gene. This CDR3 has 15 residues. Here the CDR3 DNA reads TGTGCCAGCAATTTAAGAGGTGCCTCCTACAATGAGCAGTTCTTC. Translated, it gives CASNLRGASYNEQFF.

This sequence joins TRBV10-2 and TRBJ2-7, with D maybe TRBD2 (6 bases). CDR1 and CDR2 (germline): WSHSY, SAAADI. Trimming took 2 bases from V and 1 from J, leaving 15 bases between them. The CDR3 totals 16 residues. The CDR3 loop is CASSEGGIGLSYEQYF. The CDR3 bases are TGCGCCAGCAGTGAGGGGGGGATTGGGCTTTCCTACGAGCAGTACTTC.

To note about this clonotype: Its ends do not fully match the called genes, so a read error is possible. The CDR3 region has the DNA TGTGCCAGCAGTCCCCTAGTGGGGAGCTCCTACAATGAGCAGTCCTTC. Amino acids: CASSPLVGSSYNEQSF. The V and J genes are TRBV12-3 or TRBV12-4 and TRBJ2-1, with D tentatively TRBD2 (5 bases). The length of the CDR3 is 16 residues.

Ten or more counts support this clonotype. V is TRBV12-3 or TRBV12-4 and J is TRBJ2-7; TRBD2 is a possible D gene (5 bases). V was clipped by 7 bases and J by 3 bases, with 13 bases between them. The CDR3 covers 13 residues. In DNA, the CDR3 is TGTGCCAGCACCCGACGGGAATACTACGAGCAGTACTTC. It translates to CASTRREYYEQYF.

There are a few counts of this clonotype. The chain combines TRBV6-2 or TRBV6-3 with TRBJ2-3; D remains unclear. The CDR3 extends over 18 amino acids. The V and J ends lost 6 bases and 2 bases respectively, with 24 bases between them. Germline CDR1 is MNHEY and CDR2 is SVGEGT. The CDR3 here is CASSLTISSTRPTDTQYF. For the CDR3, the DNA is TGTGCCAGCAGCCTTACAATATCTTCCACGCGTCCCACAGATACGCAGTATTTT.

The CDR3 DNA reads TGTGCCAGCAGTTACGAGGCGGGCCACTACGAGCAGTACTTC. Translation gives CASSYEAGHYEQYF. The V call is TRBV6-2 or TRBV6-3, the J call TRBJ2-7; tentatively, D is TRBD2 (5 bases). Germline V gene sequence: CDR1 MNHEY, CDR2 SVGEGT. This CDR3 region has 14 residues. V was trimmed by 2 bases and J by 3 bases, leaving 11 bases between them.

This rearrangement joins TRBV6-5 to TRBJ1-4; TRBD1 is a possible D gene (5 bases). Looked up from germline, CDR1 is MNHEY and CDR2 is SVGAGI. The CDR3 covers 16 residues. V shed 0 bases and J shed 8 bases, with 16 bases lying between them. In nucleotides, the CDR3 is TGTGCCAGCAGTTACTCTGGGGCAGGGACGAGCGAAAAACTGTTTTTT. Translating it yields CASSYSGAGTSEKLFF.